This T cell receptor beta chain appears in the sequencing data of a study of cytomegalovirus exposure and HLA in healthy donors (TCRdb year 2017). Background for the entire study: An earlier analysis of about 560 of the donors reported under 300 Gb of sequence data and 100 million to 120 million unique TCR beta sequences obtained from approximately 180 million T cells. In a later genetic analysis, genome-wide SNP genotypes for 398 of the 666 donors were used, and that subset was treated as a discovery cohort. The study was designed to test whether signatures of past pathogen exposure could be identified by cataloging public T cell receptors. All discovery cohort repertoires had been generated on a single sequencing platform. Both class I and class II loci were covered by HLA typing, at four-digit resolution. Donor age, sex, ethnicity and CMV serostatus were compiled together with the repertoire data. Using immunosequencing, the study profiled T cell repertoires from fewer than 850 subjects and related those repertoires to cytomegalovirus serostatus. An early release that covered about 600 HLA-typed donors contained approximately 290 gigabases of sequencing data and 85 million to 100 million unique TCR sequences. Across around 400 genotyped donors of the cohort, an average of 235,054 unique TCR beta nucleotide sequences per donor were sequenced, and approximately 17% of those sequences were non-productive. The genetic ancestry cluster associated with self-reported Caucasian donors included about four fifths of the 398 genotyped donors. Along with the roughly 700-subject first cohort, a separate validation cohort of over a hundred different subjects was used. The number of typed donors differed by locus: about 629-630 for A, B, C, DRB1 and DQB1; some 540 for DQA1; 600 to 610 for DPA1; and some 450 for DPB1. An earlier analysis of about 600 of the donors used high-throughput TCR beta sequencing to judge whether each TCR beta V gene segment behaved as functional or pseudogenic. To study patterns of TCR occurrence, a later analysis re-analyzed previously published TCR beta repertoires from 666 donors and added high-resolution HLA genotyping. The study combined high-throughput TCR immunosequencing, statistical association of individual TCRs with disease status, and machine learning to predict cytomegalovirus infection status. Rather than using new phenotypic data, the later analysis identified candidate immune exposures from TCR beta sequences and from how often those sequences occurred across donors. Four to six DR-DQ haplotypes were handled as single units for association and clustering, since linkage in the cohort was strong. What the work shows at the level of the full study, not this receptor alone: A further reported finding was that TCR beta sequences accurately predicted the HLA-A and HLA-B alleles for most subjects in the first cohort. A cluster of highly shared sequence variants was judged likely to be a technical artifact of the sequencing pipeline. According to a later analysis, most CMV-associated TCR beta chains appeared to be HLA-restricted, and the HLA associations seemed to be driven largely by CMV exposure. Across donors, most TCR sequences were observed very rarely, whereas some public TCRs were present in many individuals. A later genetic analysis reported fewer N-insertions in productive TCRs among donors in an Asian-associated ancestry cluster than the roughly 720-donor mean. CMV serostatus was the only immune exposure information available for the cohort. The presence/absence analyses assumed that sequencing depth was roughly uniform across donors, and that assumption may not be true. According to the authors, the approach could potentially be generalized to other disease states and immunological phenotypes. At a false discovery rate of 0.05, a later analysis linked approximately 18,000 TCR beta sequences to specific HLA alleles. An association between a missense DCLRE1C variant and V-gene and J-gene trimming of TCR beta chains was found in a later genetic analysis and replicated in an independent cohort. Broadly in line with IMGT annotations, most TCR beta V segments showed up in productive rearrangements about 87% or about 30% of the time in an earlier analysis of a few hundred of the donors. Correlated functional status among segregating V segments might reflect linkage disequilibrium, but an unknown experimental factor could not be ruled out. In both the original and validation cohorts, the classifier was reported to diagnose cytomegalovirus status with high specificity and sensitivity. In vitro tests confirmed that three of the cytomegalovirus-associated TCR beta chains recognize cytomegalovirus antigens. Some IMGT-functional V segments, including TRBV6-2 and TRBV6-3, could not be distinguished by the 87-base-pair reads and were therefore excluded. In this cohort, only TCR beta chains were sequenced, and detectable features were limited by the absence of alpha or paired-chain data. A later analysis found that TCR association rates varied across HLA loci, with DRB1 alleles showing the most associated TCRs and HLA-C alleles the fewest. A later analysis reported that several top co-occurrence clusters appeared linked to parvovirus B19, influenza, CMV and Epstein-Barr virus. A later analysis found that HLA-associated TCR beta chains were more clonally expanded and had lower generation probabilities than equally common non-associated chains. The earlier analysis of 587 of the donors excluded about 16 rarely observed V segments, including chromosome 9 orphons, because counts were too low. Assigning TCR associations to individual alleles was difficult when HLA alleles, especially DR and DQ, strongly co-occurred. Because HLA typing was unavailable for some donors at each locus, only the typed subset was used in association tests. The study gave a list of more than 150 TCR beta chains associated with cytomegalovirus.

In its sample, this clone was seen once. What antigen it recognizes has not been identified. Base qualities were left out, and no much larger clone turns up one base away. Receptors were amplified or captured by the immunoSEQ multiplex PCR assay. The multiplex PCR relied on a mix of 60 forward primers for TCR Vbeta segments and 13 reverse primers for TCR Jbeta segments. Amplification of the CDR3 region of rearranged TCR beta genes was performed with a multiplex PCR assay on genomic DNA. The amplified TCR beta libraries were sequenced on the Illumina HiSeq System as 87-base-pair reads. For the original study's pipeline: In a later analysis, approximately 74 million unique TCR beta chains were counted across the 500 to 850 repertoires, and roughly 9.9 million of these chains were shared by at least two donors. A nearest-neighbor algorithm error-corrected the raw reads and collapsed the reads into unique sequences, merging closely related sequences to remove PCR and sequencing errors. CDR3 sequences were aligned to IMGT reference sequences to assign V, D and J gene segments. For a sequence to be retained, at least a six-nucleotide match to both a V gene segment and a J gene segment was required. Rearrangements were called productive when the CDR3 lacked stop codons and stayed in frame with V and J; all others were non-productive. CDR3 was defined by IMGT convention, running from the second conserved V-encoded cysteine to the conserved J-encoded phenylalanine. The earlier analysis of 550 to 650 of the donors excluded any sequence lacking an unambiguous match to a single V gene segment. In an earlier analysis of 587 of the donors, V segments were called functional above 56.7% productive rearrangements and were called segregating when the between-donor standard deviation exceeded 5%. A statistical classification framework was built for diagnosing cytomegalovirus status from the catalog of TCR beta chain sequences. In a later analysis, TCR nucleotide sequences were compared against IMGT/GENE-DB human TR gene sequences so that V and J genes could be assigned. The TCRdist pipeline was used in a later analysis to assign CDR3 sequences and most-parsimonious VDJ recombination scenarios. In a later analysis, each TCR beta chain was defined by its CDR3 amino acid sequence together with its V-gene family, and reads lacking a unique V-gene family were excluded. In a later analysis, 500 to 700 highly shared, low-generation-probability nucleotide sequences were removed to address suspected cross-contamination and a sequencing artifact. For each public chain, a later analysis derived a clonal expansion index from normalized ranks of inferred template counts within each repertoire. A later analysis computed generation probabilities with a VDJ recombination model fitted to out-of-frame rearrangements, and checked the results against IGoR. A later analysis scored TCR-TCR, TCR-HLA and TCR-CMV co-occurrence with hypergeometric tests, applying a repertoire-size bias correction to TCR pairs. False discovery rates were estimated in a later analysis by permuting HLA or CMV assignments 20 times. A later analysis grouped co-occurring TCRs with DBSCAN, adding TCRdist sequence similarity when clustering within HLA-allele-positive subsets. Co-occurrence clustering excluded repertoires with fewer than 30,000 or more than 120,000 public chains, plus five with anomalous nucleotide sharing. What TCRdb holds here is the immuneACCESS table cut down to in-frame rearrangements. Part of the clones is not present; checked against another copy, under half of the missing clones reflect an unresolved V gene, and the others are unexplained. V, J and clone size reflect that table, while D and trimming were determined from the DNA. A total of roughly 130,000 clones appear in this sample, roughly 72% of them only once. The ten largest account for approximately 1.8% of the sample.

The cohort comprised some 730 healthy bone marrow donors. All cohort members were sampled while nominally healthy, although unrecorded immune exposures were likely present. The donor was CMV seronegative and belonged to the group of several hundred seronegative cohort members. A peripheral blood sample was provided by each donor, and peripheral blood mononuclear cells were used for TCR beta sequencing. Genomic DNA was extracted from the blood cell samples with the Qiagen DNeasy Blood Extraction Kit. The CDR3 starts with the cysteine, ends with the phenylalanine, and has 15 residues. The DNA shown is the 45-base CDR3, in frame from base 1.

This TCR was sampled from a man aged 35-49 years in good health and CMV-seronegative. Here the chain combines TRBV21-1 and TRBJ2-7; the table's TRBD1 call for D was not verified on the DNA. TRBV21-1 constitutes a pseudogene. The specimen was PBMCs. The CDR3 region reads CAHRPQGTGCIEQYF. The nucleotides read TGTGCCCACCGGCCCCAGGGTACTGGGTGTATCGAGCAGTACTTC.